Below are 26 T cell receptor beta chains sequenced from a single sample in a study of shared clonotypes between healthy human individuals. Naive CD8 cells comprised CD45RO-negative, CCR7-positively selected cells, excluding terminally differentiated effector memory CD45RA+ cells. The data were produced by immunoSEQ multiplex PCR, yet TCRdb's version contains in-frame clones alone and is incomplete. The data contain about 820,000 clones, over 90% of them singletons. Specimen: naive CD8+ T cells sorted from blood. All receptors come from a man aged 25 to 45 in good health.

The chain combines TRBV9 with TRBJ2-1; 7 bases are shared with TRBD2. The V gene's germline CDR1 is SGDLS and CDR2 YYNGEE. This CDR3 has 15 residues. V was clipped by 3 bases and J by 9 bases; unmatched bases: 12. This chain's CDR3 is CASSASTGTKVEQFF. DNA of the CDR3: TGTGCCAGCAGCGCCTCGACCGGGACTAAGGTTGAGCAGTTCTTC. Based on the CDR3 plus reference TRBV9 and TRBJ2-1, the full variable domain is DSGVTQTPKHLITATGQRVTLRCSPRSGDLSVYWYQQSLDQGLQFLIQYYNGEERAKGNILERFSAQQFPDLHSELNLSSLELGDSALYFCASSASTGTKVEQFFGPGTRLTVL.

The rearrangement links TRBV5-5 to TRBJ1-1; 9 positions agree with TRBD1. The V gene end was trimmed by 2 bases and the J gene end by 5 bases; junction bases not matched to a gene: 4. CDR3 size: 14 residues. Germline CDR1 is SGHKS and CDR2 is YYEKEE (reference sequence). CDR3 region: CASSLWTGVTEAFF. The CDR3 nucleotides are TGTGCCAGCAGCTTATGGACAGGGGTAACTGAAGCTTTCTTT.

The chain joins TRBV27 to TRBJ2-5; 11 nucleotides line up with TRBD2. The CDR3 loop spans 15 amino acids. Germline loops: CDR1 MNHEY, CDR2 SMNVEV (reference sequence). The V segment lost 2 bases and the J segment 4 bases; nucleotides outside the gene matches: 3. CDR3 sequence: CASSLRLAGRETQYF. In DNA, the CDR3 is TGTGCCAGCAGTTTAAGACTAGCGGGAAGAGAGACCCAGTACTTC.

This clone was counted a single time. The V and J genes are TRBV5-4 and TRBJ2-6, with 11 nucleotides matching TRBD2. Germline V CDR1 and CDR2: SGHNT, YYREEE (reference sequence). This CDR3 has 18 residues. Losses at the gene ends were 1 base for V and 0 bases for J; bases not matched to a gene: 3. In DNA form, the CDR3 reads TGTGCCAGCAGCTTGTTGACTAGCGGGAACTCTGGGGCCAACGTCCTGACTTTC. Amino acids: CASSLLTSGNSGANVLTF.

V and J are TRBV7-2 and TRBJ1-1; D gene unclear. The CDR3 is made up of 14 amino acids. Looked up from germline, CDR1 is SGHTA and CDR2 is FQGNSA. The V gene lost 4 bases and the J gene lost 4 bases, with 13 bases spanning the gap. The CDR3 sequence: CASSSSDGFTEAFF. The DNA for the CDR3 is TGTGCCAGCAGCTCAAGTGACGGATTCACTGAAGCTTTCTTT.

This chain links TRBV7-9 with TRBJ2-3, with D maybe TRBD2 (6 bases). The CDR3 contains 15 residues. Germline assignment: CDR1 SEHNR and CDR2 FQNEAQ (reference sequence). V was cut by 2 bases and J by 6 bases, with 15 bases left in between. The CDR3 region is CASSLRGTLRDTQYF. DNA for the CDR3: TGTGCCAGCAGCTTACGGGGGACCCTTAGGGATACGCAGTATTTT.

The chain uses TRBV7-8 and TRBJ2-7; 7 bases are a match to TRBD2. This CDR3 spans 12 amino acids. The V segment lost 6 bases and the J segment 5 bases; nucleotides outside the gene matches: 4. Germline CDR1 and CDR2: SGHVS and FQNEAQ. CDR3 bases: TGTGCCAGCAGGACAACTAGCGACGAGCAGTACTTC. It translates to CASRTTSDEQYF.

This clone was observed once. V is TRBV27 and J is TRBJ2-1; D remains unclear. V was pared by 6 bases and J by 7 bases, with 10 bases between. The CDR3 totals 12 residues. The germline V gene encodes CDR1 MNHEY and CDR2 SMNVEV (reference sequence). CDR3 DNA: TGTGCCAGCAGCCGGGTCTCGAATGAGCAGTTCTTC. Translating it yields CASSRVSNEQFF.

The chain links TRBV28 to TRBJ2-7; 9 nucleotides line up with TRBD1. The CDR3 totals 15 residues. Germline values: CDR1 MDHEN, CDR2 SYDVKM. After removal of 4 bases from V and 4 bases from J, the junction contained 8 bases not matched to a gene. The CDR3 sequence: CASSSTQGATYEQYF. CDR3 DNA: TGTGCCAGCAGTTCCACACAGGGGGCAACATACGAGCAGTACTTC.

This clone was found once. V and J are TRBV7-9 and TRBJ2-1, with 8 bases identical to TRBD2. Germline V lookup: CDR1 SEHNR, CDR2 FQNEAQ (reference sequence). The trim removed 10 bases at V and 4 bases at J, leaving 3 bases unmatched. This CDR3 has 12 residues. The CDR3 DNA follows: TGTGCCAACGAGCGGGAGTACAATGAGCAGTTCTTC. It is translated as CANEREYNEQFF.

This chain links TRBV11-2 with TRBJ2-3, with TRBD2 matching over 10 bases. The CDR3 extends over 18 amino acids. V dropped 5 bases and J dropped 4; count of bases not matched to a gene: 15. Germline CDR1 reads SGHAT; CDR2 reads FQNNGV. CDR3 coding DNA: TGTGCCAGCAGCCCGCTGCATACGGGACTAGCGTTTTCAGATACGCAGTATTTT. Translation: CASSPLHTGLAFSDTQYF.

The chain carries TRBV4-3 and TRBJ2-3; D gene uncertain. Germline loops: CDR1 LGHNA, CDR2 YSLEER. V lost 1 base and J 3 bases, leaving 5 bases between the germline ends. The CDR3 totals 13 residues. CDR3 bases: TGCGCCAGCAGCCAAGTTGAGACAGATACGCAGTATTTT. This codes for CASSQVETDTQYF.

V is TRBV27 and J is TRBJ2-5; perhaps TRBD1 as D (6 bases). V gave up 6 bases and J gave up 5 bases, with 28 bases separating them. Germline CDR1 MNHEY, CDR2 SMNVEV (reference sequence). The CDR3 sequence is 18 residues long. In DNA form, the CDR3 reads TGTGCCAGCAGCCCCACAGGGAATGGGGATCCTCTAACGGAGACCCAGTACTTC. Translation gives CASSPTGNGDPLTETQYF.

The V and J genes are TRBV12-5 and TRBJ2-7, with D possibly TRBD1 on 6 matching bases. The CDR3 is 13 residues long. Germline V gene data show CDR1 as LGHNT and CDR2 as FRNRAP. The V gene lost 5 bases and the J gene lost 1 base, with 9 bases spanning the gap. In DNA form, the CDR3 reads TGTGCTAGTGGTCACAGGGATTCCTACGAGCAGTACTTC. This codes for CASGHRDSYEQYF.

The chain is built from TRBV28 and TRBJ1-3; D ambiguous. The CDR3 is made up of 14 amino acids. CDR1 is MDHEN and CDR2 is SYDVKM in the germline V gene. Here the CDR3 reads CDEGSEISGNTIYF. The CDR3 DNA follows: TGTGATGAGGGCAGTGAGATCTCTGGAAACACCATATATTTT.

The chain recombines TRBV9 with TRBJ1-1, with TRBD1 as a possible D gene (6 bases). Trimming stripped 0 bases from V and 10 bases from J, with 16 bases between. Germline lookup yields CDR1 SGDLS and CDR2 YYNGEE. The length of the CDR3 is 14 residues. The CDR3 DNA is TGTGCCAGCAGCGTAGAGCCCGTTAGGGGGACAGCTTTCTTT. Protein: CASSVEPVRGTAFF.

This clone was recorded only once. The chain couples TRBV2 to TRBJ2-7; the match to TRBD2 covers 10 bases. This CDR3 is 14 amino acids long. Germline V gene lookup returns CDR1 SNHLY and CDR2 FYNNEI. The junction had 2 bases not matched to a gene; V was cut back by 3 bases and J by 3 bases. CDR3 amino acids: CASSESGGGYEQYF. The CDR3 coding sequence is TGTGCCAGCAGTGAGAGCGGGGGGGGCTACGAGCAGTACTTC.

The V call is TRBV18, the J call TRBJ2-7; 7 bases line up with TRBD1. CDR3 length: 16 amino acids. Germline values: CDR1 KGHSH, CDR2 LQKENI. The V gene end was trimmed by 4 bases and the J gene end by 3 bases; junction bases not matched to a gene: 12. The CDR3 reads CASSQSPGTDHYEQYF. The CDR3 nucleotides are TGTGCCAGCTCACAAAGCCCCGGGACAGATCACTACGAGCAGTACTTC. The complete variable domain, with remaining parts taken from reference TRBV18 and TRBJ2-7, reads NAGVMQNPRHLVRRRGQEARLRCSPMKGHSHVYWYRQLPEEGLKFMVYLQKENIIDESGMPKERFSAEFPKEGPSILRIQQVVRGDSAAYFCASSQSPGTDHYEQYFGPGTRLTVT.

This chain connects TRBV27 to TRBJ2-1, with TRBD2 matching over 12 bases. The CDR3 runs 14 residues. The V gene end was trimmed by 7 bases and the J gene end by 5 bases; junction bases not matched to a gene: 3. Per germline, CDR1 MNHEY and CDR2 SMNVEV (reference sequence). CDR3: CASTRLAGDNEQFF. The CDR3 nucleotides are TGTGCCAGCACTAGACTAGCGGGAGACAATGAGCAGTTCTTC.

The chain joins TRBV7-2 to TRBJ2-1, with no clear D. Trimming pared 5 bases from V and 4 bases from J, leaving 12 bases between. The CDR3 has 14 amino acids. CDR1 SGHTA and CDR2 FQGNSA come from the germline V gene. DNA of the CDR3: TGTGCCAGCAGCCCTTTCCCCAGTTACAATGAGCAGTTCTTC. It yields the protein CASSPFPSYNEQFF.

This clone was counted a single time. The V and J genes are TRBV11-2 and TRBJ2-5, with TRBD1 matching 10 bases. CDR1 and CDR2 (germline): SGHAT, FQNNGV. CDR3 size: 16 residues. The ends lost 4 bases at V and 3 bases at J; junction bases unmatched: 8. This chain's CDR3 is CASSWTPGTGEETQYF. The CDR3 DNA reads as TGTGCCAGCAGCTGGACCCCCGGGACAGGGGAAGAGACCCAGTACTTC.

With respect to this clone: At the DNA level, this CDR3 is encoded by other sequences in the same sample as well. The chain links TRBV28 to TRBJ2-3; 10 positions agree with TRBD1. With V trimmed by 2 bases and J by 1 base, 0 bases remained unmatched. The germline V gene encodes CDR1 MDHEN and CDR2 SYDVKM. CDR3 length: 15 amino acids. The CDR3, as DNA: TGTGCCAGCAGTTTAGGACAGGGGGGCACAGATACGCAGTATTTT. Its translation: CASSLGQGGTDTQYF. The full variable domain, its missing parts supplied by reference TRBV28 and TRBJ2-3, is DVKVTQSSRYLVKRTGEKVFLECVQDMDHENMFWYRQDPGLGLRLIYFSYDVKMKEKGDIPEGYSVSREKKERFSLILESASTNQTSMYLCASSLGQGGTDTQYFGPGTRLTVL.

This rearrangement joins TRBV5-8 to TRBJ2-7; 11 positions agree with TRBD2. The V segment lost 5 bases and the J segment 4 bases; nucleotides outside the gene matches: 8. The germline V gene has CDR1 SGHTS and CDR2 YDEGEE. The length of the CDR3 is 15 residues. The CDR3 coding sequence is TGTGCCAGCAGTTACGCGACTAGCGGGACATACGAGCAGTACTTC. This translates into CASSYATSGTYEQYF. Based on the CDR3 plus reference TRBV5-8 and TRBJ2-7, the full variable domain is EAGVTQSPTHLIKTRGQQATLRCSPISGHTSVYWYQQALGLGLQFLLWYDEGEERNRGNFPPRFSGRQFPNYSSELNVNALELEDSALYLCASSYATSGTYEQYFGPGTRLTVT.

The V and J genes are TRBV15 and TRBJ2-3, with TRBD2 matching 14 bases. Germline V gene sequence: CDR1 LNHNV, CDR2 YYDKDF (reference sequence). The CDR3 runs to 19 residues. With V trimmed by 5 bases and J by 3 bases, 13 bases remained unmatched. CDR3 in amino acids: CATSSPMTSGRAGTDTQYF. The CDR3 DNA reads TGTGCCACCAGCTCACCCATGACTAGCGGGAGGGCGGGGACAGATACGCAGTATTTT.

This chain links TRBV7-9 with TRBJ2-5; D possibly uses TRBD1 or TRBD2 (5 bases each). The CDR3 is 17 amino acids. The germline V and J ends were trimmed by 7 bases and 4 bases, with 25 bases remaining between them. CDR1 is SEHNR, CDR2 FQNEAQ, per germline (reference sequence). The chain's CDR3 is CASTQNPGPKGRETQYF. CDR3 sequence (DNA): TGTGCCAGCACTCAAAATCCGGGGCCAAAAGGGAGAGAGACCCAGTACTTC.

The rearrangement links TRBV9 to TRBJ1-2, with D unresolved. The CDR3 spans 16 residues. Trimming shortened V by 0 bases and J by 6 bases, and 18 bases separated the two germline ends. The germline V gene encodes CDR1 SGDLS and CDR2 YYNGEE. The CDR3 DNA is TGTGCCAGCAGCGTAGAAAAGGCTGCTCCTAGGAATGGCTACACCTTC. Encoded protein: CASSVEKAAPRNGYTF.